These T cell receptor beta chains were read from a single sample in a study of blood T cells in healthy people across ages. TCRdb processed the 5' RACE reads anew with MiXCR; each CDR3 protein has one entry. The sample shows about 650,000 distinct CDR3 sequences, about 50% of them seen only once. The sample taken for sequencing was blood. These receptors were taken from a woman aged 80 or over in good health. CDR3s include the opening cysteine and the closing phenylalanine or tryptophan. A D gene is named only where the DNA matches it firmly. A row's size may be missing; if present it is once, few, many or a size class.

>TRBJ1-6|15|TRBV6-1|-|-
CASINWGEMNSPLHF
TGTGCCAGCATAAATTGGGGGGAAATGAATTCACCCCTCCACTTT
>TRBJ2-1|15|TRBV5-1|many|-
CASSLAAVTYNEQFF
TGCGCCAGCAGCTTGGCGGCGGTGACCTACAATGAGCAGTTCTTC
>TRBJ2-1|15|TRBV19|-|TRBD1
CASRAGQGGWDEQFF
TGTGCCAGTAGGGCGGGACAGGGAGGCTGGGATGAGCAGTTCTTC
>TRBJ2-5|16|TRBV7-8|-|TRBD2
CASSGGTSGFQETQYF
TGTGCCAGCAGCGGGGGGACTAGCGGGTTCCAAGAGACCCAGTACTTC
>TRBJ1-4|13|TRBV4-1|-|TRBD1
CASSQGTVEKLFF
TGCGCCAGCAGCCAGGGGACAGTTGAAAAACTGTTTTTT
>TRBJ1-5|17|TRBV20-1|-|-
CSASPSGAGARNQPQHF
TGCAGTGCTAGCCCCTCCGGAGCAGGCGCGCGCAATCAGCCCCAGCATTTT
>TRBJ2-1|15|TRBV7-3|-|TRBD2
CASSRSGVEYNEQFF
TGTGCCAGCAGCCGAAGCGGGGTAGAATACAATGAGCAGTTCTTC
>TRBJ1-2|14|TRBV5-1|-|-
CASSLSGDNYGYTF
TGCGCCAGCAGCTTGTCGGGCGATAACTATGGCTACACCTTC
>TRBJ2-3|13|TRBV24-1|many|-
CATSDPYTDTQYF
TGTGCCACCAGTGACCCATACACAGATACGCAGTATTTT
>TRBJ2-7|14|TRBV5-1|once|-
CASSLDADIYEQYF
TGCGCCAGCAGCTTGGACGCAGACATCTACGAGCAGTACTTC
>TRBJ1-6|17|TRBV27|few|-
CASRKDRHVTYNSPLHF
TGTGCCAGCAGGAAGGACAGACACGTCACCTATAATTCACCCCTCCACTTT
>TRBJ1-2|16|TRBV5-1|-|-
CASSLGQVGNNYGYTF
TGCGCCAGCAGCTTGGGACAGGTCGGCAATAACTATGGCTACACCTTC
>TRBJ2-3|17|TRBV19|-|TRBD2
CASSNRGGRTSTDTQYF
TGTGCCAGTAGTAACAGAGGCGGGAGGACCTCGACAGATACGCAGTATTTT
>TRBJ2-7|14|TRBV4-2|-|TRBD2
CASSHPLAGVEQYF
TGTGCCAGCAGCCATCCACTAGCGGGAGTCGAGCAGTACTTC
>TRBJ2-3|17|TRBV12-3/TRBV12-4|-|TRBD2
CASSHFDRRAGADTQYF
TGTGCCAGCAGTCATTTCGACCGAAGAGCGGGAGCAGATACGCAGTATTTT
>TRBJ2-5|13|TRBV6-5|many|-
CASSDGPQETQYF
TGTGCCAGCAGTGACGGACCACAAGAGACCCAGTACTTC